This record concerns one T cell receptor (beta chain) sequence. Which cohort a participant joined came from the clinical history participants gave. There are 15 residues in the CDR3. Germline values: CDR1 SGHTA, CDR2 FQGNSA. The V end lost 2 bases, the J end lost 2 bases, and 11 bases lay between the germline ends. These data belong to a study of blood T cell repertoires in COVID-19. Study in general: For recovered donors of Cohort 3, there were two negative PCRs, clearance, or symptom resolution.

Data came from immunoSEQ multiplex PCR; TCRdb stores just in-frame clones and leaves some out. The sample includes around 190,000 clones, more than 85% of them seen just once. The sequence was obtained from a woman aged 40 to 50 in a cohort exposed to, infected with or recovered from COVID-19 (not recorded which). J is TRBJ2-3 and V is TRBV7-2; no firm D call. Sequenced sample: PBMCs or T cells enriched from blood (not recorded which). CDR3: CASSLNEKFTDTQYF. CDR3 coding DNA: TGTGCCAGCAGCTTAAACGAGAAATTCACAGATACGCAGTATTTT.